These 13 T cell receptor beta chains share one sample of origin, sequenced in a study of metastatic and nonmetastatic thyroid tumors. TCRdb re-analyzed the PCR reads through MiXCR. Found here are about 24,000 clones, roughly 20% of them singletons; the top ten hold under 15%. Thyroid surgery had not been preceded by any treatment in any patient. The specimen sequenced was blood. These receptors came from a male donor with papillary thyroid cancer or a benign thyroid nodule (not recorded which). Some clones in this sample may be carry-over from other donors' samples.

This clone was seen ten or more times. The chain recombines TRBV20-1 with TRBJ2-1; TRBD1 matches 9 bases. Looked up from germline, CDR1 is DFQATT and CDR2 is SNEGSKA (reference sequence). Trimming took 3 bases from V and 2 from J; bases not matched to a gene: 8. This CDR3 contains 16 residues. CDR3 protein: CSARTGTGKPYNEQFF. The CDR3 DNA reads TGCAGTGCTAGGACCGGGACAGGGAAACCCTACAATGAGCAGTTCTTC.

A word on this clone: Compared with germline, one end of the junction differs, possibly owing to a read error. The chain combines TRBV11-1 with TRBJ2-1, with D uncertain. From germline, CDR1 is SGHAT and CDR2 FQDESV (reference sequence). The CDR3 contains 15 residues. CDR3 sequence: CASSFVELISDEHFF. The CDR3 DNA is TGTGCCAGCAGCTTTGTGGAGTTAATATCCGATGAGCATTTCTTC.

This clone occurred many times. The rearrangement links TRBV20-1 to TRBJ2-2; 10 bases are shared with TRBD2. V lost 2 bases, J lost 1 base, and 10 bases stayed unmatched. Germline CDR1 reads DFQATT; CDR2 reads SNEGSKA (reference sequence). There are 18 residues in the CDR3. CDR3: CSARSELAGDLNTGELFF. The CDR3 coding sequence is TGCAGTGCTAGATCGGAGCTAGCGGGAGATCTGAACACCGGGGAGCTGTTTTTT.

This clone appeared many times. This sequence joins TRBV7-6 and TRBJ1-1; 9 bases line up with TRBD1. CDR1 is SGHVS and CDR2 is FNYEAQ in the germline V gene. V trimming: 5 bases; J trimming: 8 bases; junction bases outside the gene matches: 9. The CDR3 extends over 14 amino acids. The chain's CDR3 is CASSPSRDRDEAFF. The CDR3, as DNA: TGTGCCAGCAGCCCGTCTAGGGACAGGGACGAAGCTTTCTTT.

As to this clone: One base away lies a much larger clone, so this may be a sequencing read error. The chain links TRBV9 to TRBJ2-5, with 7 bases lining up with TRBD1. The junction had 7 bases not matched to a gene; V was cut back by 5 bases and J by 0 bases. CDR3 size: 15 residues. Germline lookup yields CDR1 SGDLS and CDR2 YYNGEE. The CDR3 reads CASRPWTGDQETQYF. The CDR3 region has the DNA TGTGCCAGCAGACCCTGGACAGGAGACCAAGAGACCCAGTACTTC.

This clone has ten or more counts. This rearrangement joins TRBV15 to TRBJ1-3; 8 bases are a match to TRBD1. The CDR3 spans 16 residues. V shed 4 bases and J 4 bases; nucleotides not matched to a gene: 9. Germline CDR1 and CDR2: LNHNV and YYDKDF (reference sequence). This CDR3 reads CATSTGQGTFGNTIYF. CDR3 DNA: TGTGCCACCAGCACCGGACAGGGAACTTTCGGAAACACCATATATTTT. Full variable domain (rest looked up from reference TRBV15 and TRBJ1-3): DAMVIQNPRYQVTQFGKPVTLSCSQTLNHNVMYWYQQKSSQAPKLLFHYYDKDFNNEADTPDNFQSRRPNTSFCFLDIRSPGLGDTAMYLCATSTGQGTFGNTIYFGEGSWLTVV.

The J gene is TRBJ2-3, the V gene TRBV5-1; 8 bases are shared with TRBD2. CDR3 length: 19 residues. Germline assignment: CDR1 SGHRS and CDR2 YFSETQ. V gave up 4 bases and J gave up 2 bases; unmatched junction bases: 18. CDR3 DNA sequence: TGCGCCAGCAGCCCAACGCGGACTAGCTGGAGGACTATCACAGATACGCAGTATTTT. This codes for CASSPTRTSWRTITDTQYF.

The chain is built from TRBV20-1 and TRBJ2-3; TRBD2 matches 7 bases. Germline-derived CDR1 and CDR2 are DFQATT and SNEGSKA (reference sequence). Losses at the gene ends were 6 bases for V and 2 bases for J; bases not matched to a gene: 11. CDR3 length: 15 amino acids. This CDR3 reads CSAEEAGQFTDTQYF. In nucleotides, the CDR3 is TGCAGTGCCGAAGAAGCGGGGCAATTCACAGATACGCAGTATTTT.

The CDR3 DNA reads TGTGCCAGCAGCTTGCTAATAGCGGGGGGCGCGTACGAGCAGTACTTC. Protein sequence: CASSLLIAGGAYEQYF. The chain combines TRBV11-2 with TRBJ2-7; 10 bases agree with TRBD2. V lost 3 bases to trimming and J lost 4 bases; unmatched junction nucleotides: 9. From germline, CDR1 is SGHAT and CDR2 FQNNGV. CDR3 length: 16 amino acids.

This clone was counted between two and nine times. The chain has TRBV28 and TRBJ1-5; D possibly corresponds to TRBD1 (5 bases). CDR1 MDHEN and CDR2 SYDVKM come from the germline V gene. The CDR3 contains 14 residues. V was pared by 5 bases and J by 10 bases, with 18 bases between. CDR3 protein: CASSQGTGNYPQHF. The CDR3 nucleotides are TGTGCCAGCAGTCAAGGGACGGGCAATTATCCCCAGCATTTT.

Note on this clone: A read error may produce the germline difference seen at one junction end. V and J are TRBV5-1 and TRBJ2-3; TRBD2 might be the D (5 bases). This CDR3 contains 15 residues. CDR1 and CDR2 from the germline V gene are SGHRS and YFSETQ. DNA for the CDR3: TGCGCCAGCAGCCCGGTACAGCGCCGGGGAGATACGCGGTATTTT. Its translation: CASSPVQRRGDTRYF.

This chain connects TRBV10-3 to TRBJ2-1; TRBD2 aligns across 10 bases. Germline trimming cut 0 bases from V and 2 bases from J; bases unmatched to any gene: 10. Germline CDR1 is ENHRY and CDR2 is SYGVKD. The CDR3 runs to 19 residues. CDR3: CAISESGASGSGTYNEQFF. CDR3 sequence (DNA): TGTGCCATCAGTGAGTCGGGTGCTAGCGGGAGTGGTACCTACAATGAGCAGTTCTTC.

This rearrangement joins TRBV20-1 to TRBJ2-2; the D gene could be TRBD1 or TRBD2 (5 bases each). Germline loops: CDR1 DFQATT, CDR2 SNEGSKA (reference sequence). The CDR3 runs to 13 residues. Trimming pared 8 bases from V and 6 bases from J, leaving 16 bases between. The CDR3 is CSSPARGSGELFF. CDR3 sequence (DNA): TGCAGTTCGCCTGCGAGGGGATCCGGGGAGCTGTTTTTT.